Listed here are 14 T cell receptor beta chains from one sample, sequenced in a study of shared clonotypes between healthy human individuals (dated by TCRdb to 2019 to 2021). For the CD8 naive samples, CD45RO-negative cells were positively selected for CCR7, yielding a CD45RA+CCR7+ population from which TemRA cells were excluded. The protocol used for the library was the immunoSEQ multiplex PCR assay. TCRdb obtained this table from immuneACCESS and retained in-frame rearrangements with V and J assigned. These tables miss some clones; where compared with another copy, unresolved V genes account for less than half of the shortfall, and the remainder is unexplained. The sample yields almost 700,000 clones; 92% were counted once. Approximately 24% of the sample comes from the top ten. The sample consisted of naive CD8+ T cells sorted from blood. According to the study, the label for this sample's cell subset or site signals: CD45RA+CCR7+. The receptors were gathered from a man between 25 and 39 years old in good health.

The chain has TRBV5-5 and TRBJ2-2, with 7 bases fitting TRBD1. Germline V lookup: CDR1 SGHKS, CDR2 YYEKEE (reference sequence). V dropped 3 bases and J dropped 4; count of bases not matched to a gene: 12. The CDR3 loop spans 17 amino acids. CDR3 residues: CASSSRVGGAGTGELFF. The CDR3 nucleotides are TGTGCCAGCAGCTCGAGGGTAGGGGGCGCGGGCACCGGGGAGCTGTTTTTT.

The chain employs TRBV19 and TRBJ1-2; the match to TRBD1 covers 7 bases. Germline CDR1 is LNHDA and CDR2 is SQIVND (reference sequence). The ends lost 6 bases at V and 6 bases at J; junction bases unmatched: 10. The CDR3 covers 14 residues. The CDR3 coding sequence is TGTGCCAGTAGCCTCAGGGGGGGCGCGGATGGCTACACCTTC. This codes for CASSLRGGADGYTF.

The CDR3 DNA sequence: TGCGCCAGCAGCTTAAATGAGGGGTCCTACAATGAGCAGTTCTTC. Protein: CASSLNEGSYNEQFF. This chain uses TRBV5-1 with TRBJ2-1; D is perhaps TRBD1 or TRBD2 (5 bases each). This CDR3 is 15 amino acids long. Germline V gene sequence: CDR1 SGHRS, CDR2 YFSETQ. V was trimmed by 2 bases and J by 1 base, leaving 10 bases between them.

The chain joins TRBV11-2 to TRBJ2-5, with 8 bases that match TRBD1. The germline CDR1 and CDR2 sequences are SGHAT and FQNNGV. J was trimmed by 4 bases and V by 5 bases; bases with no gene match: 9. The CDR3 extends over 15 amino acids. CDR3 region: CASSGRQGAGETQYF. CDR3 nucleotides: TGTGCCAGCAGCGGGAGGCAGGGGGCGGGAGAGACCCAGTACTTC.

The chain carries TRBV16 and TRBJ1-1; D gene uncertain. Germline V gene data show CDR1 as KGHSY and CDR2 as FQNENV. The length of the CDR3 is 13 residues. The V end lost 0 bases, the J end lost 1 base, and 3 bases lay between the germline ends. The CDR3 sequence is CASSQSENTEAFF. CDR3 coding DNA: TGTGCCAGCAGCCAATCGGAGAACACTGAAGCTTTCTTT.

The gene calls are TRBV7-2 and TRBJ1-1, with a tentative D call TRBD1 (5 bases). V was pared by 2 bases and J by 0 bases, with 13 bases between. Germline V gene data show CDR1 as SGHTA and CDR2 as FQGNSA. This CDR3 contains 16 residues. The CDR3 DNA reads as TGTGCCAGCAGCTTAAGACCCCCAGGGATGAACACTGAAGCTTTCTTT. This translates into CASSLRPPGMNTEAFF.

Of note for this clone: Other DNA sequences in this specimen translate into the identical CDR3. The J gene is TRBJ2-3, the V gene TRBV27, with 7 positions matching TRBD2. From germline, CDR1 is MNHEY and CDR2 SMNVEV (reference sequence). The CDR3 extends over 15 amino acids. Germline trimming cut 3 bases from V and 1 base from J; bases unmatched to any gene: 4. CDR3 DNA: TGTGCCAGCAGTTTCGGTACTAGCGGCACAGATACGCAGTATTTT. Translation: CASSFGTSGTDTQYF.

This clone was counted a few times. The chain is built from TRBV7-9 and TRBJ2-5; TRBD2 matches 8 bases. Germline lookup yields CDR1 SEHNR and CDR2 FQNEAQ (reference sequence). The CDR3 is 15 residues long. V shed 5 bases, J shed 4 bases, and the junction held 9 bases outside the gene matches. CDR3 nucleotide sequence: TGTGCCAGCAGCCCCTCGGGGAGCGGGAGAGAGACCCAGTACTTC. It translates to CASSPSGSGRETQYF.

V usage is TRBV28 and J usage is TRBJ1-2; the D is unclear. The germline V and J ends were trimmed by 4 bases and 4 bases, with 10 bases remaining between them. The CDR3 is 13 amino acids. Looked up from germline, CDR1 is MDHEN and CDR2 is SYDVKM. The CDR3 nucleotides are TGTGCCAGCAGTTCGGACGCAAGCTATGGCTACACCTTC. It encodes CASSSDASYGYTF.

The chain is built from TRBV2 and TRBJ1-1; possibly TRBD1 for D (6 bases). The germline gives CDR1 SNHLY, CDR2 FYNNEI. Trimming took off 7 bases at V and 1 base at J, with 7 bases between the two ends. The CDR3 is 12 residues long. The CDR3 region has the DNA TGTGCCAGCAAGGGACAGAACACTGAAGCTTTCTTT. It is translated as CASKGQNTEAFF.

This chain uses TRBV19 with TRBJ2-1; D is perhaps TRBD2 (5 bases). V shed 10 bases and J shed 0 bases, with 10 bases lying between them. Germline-derived CDR1 and CDR2 are LNHDA and SQIVND (reference sequence). The CDR3 is 13 amino acids. CDR3 nucleotide sequence: TGTGCCACCGGGGAGAGCTCCTACAATGAGCAGTTCTTC. As protein: CATGESSYNEQFF.

This clone was seen just once. V and J are TRBV27 and TRBJ2-5, with a weak D call TRBD1 (6 bases). There are 15 residues in the CDR3. Trimming removed 8 bases from V and 2 bases from J, with 18 bases in between. The germline V gene has CDR1 MNHEY and CDR2 SMNVEV (reference sequence). DNA for the CDR3: TGTGCCAGCGCGTTACAGGGAAACTTACAAGAGACCCAGTACTTC. It translates to CASALQGNLQETQYF.

This clone appeared a few times. The V call is TRBV4-1, the J call TRBJ2-7; D is perhaps TRBD1 or TRBD2 (5 bases each). Trimming shortened V by 3 bases and J by 3 bases, and 18 bases separated the two germline ends. CDR1 MGHRA and CDR2 YSYEKL come from the germline V gene. The CDR3 has 16 amino acids. CDR3 bases: TGCGCCAGCAGCCACGGTATGAGTCGGGGCGTCTACGAGCAGTACTTC. This encodes CASSHGMSRGVYEQYF.

In its sample, this clone was seen a few times. V usage is TRBV7-2 and J usage is TRBJ2-3, with D unresolved. This CDR3 spans 12 amino acids. Trimming cost V 6 bases and J 6 bases, with 10 bases left between them. The germline V gene encodes CDR1 SGHTA and CDR2 FQGNSA. The CDR3 spells CASSPRWDTQYF. For the CDR3, the DNA is TGTGCCAGCAGTCCACGTTGGGATACGCAGTATTTT. Looking up the rest from reference TRBV7-2 and TRBJ2-3 gives the full variable domain: GAGVSQSPSNKVTEKGKDVELRCDPISGHTALYWYRQSLGQGLEFLIYFQGNSAPDKSGLPSDRFSAERTGGSVSTLTIQRTQQEDSAVYLCASSPRWDTQYFGPGTRLTVL.